The rows below give T cell receptor beta chains drawn from one sample of a study of vaccination and CD4 T cells after COVID-19. Their recognized antigens are unknown. MiXCR, applied by TCRdb to the PCR reads, yields one record per CDR3 protein. The sample contains approximately 13,000 distinct CDR3 sequences, roughly 36% of which appear only once. Sequencing was performed on cultured CD4+ T cells from blood. The source is a human donor with COVID-19. CDR3s include the opening cysteine and the closing phenylalanine or tryptophan. A D gene is named only where the DNA matches it firmly. Clone size appears in some rows only: once, few, many, or a class for an expanded clone.

CDR3nt,CDR3aa,v_gene,j_gene,d_gene,abundance
TGCAGTGCTAGAGACAGCTCTGGGGCCAACGTCCTGACTTTC,CSARDSSGANVLTF,TRBV20-1,TRBJ2-6,NA,NA
TGTGCCAGCAGTTCGGGGCAGGGCCGGGCTTTCTTT,CASSSGQGRAFF,TRBV6-2/TRBV6-3,TRBJ1-1,NA,few
TGTGCCAGCAGCAGGGGGGGAGACACAGATACGCAGTATTTT,CASSRGGDTDTQYF,TRBV5-5,TRBJ2-3,NA,few
TGTGCCAGCAGCTCAACAGGGGGCCCGTATGGCTACACCTTC,CASSSTGGPYGYTF,TRBV7-6,TRBJ1-2,TRBD1,few
TGCAGTGCTAGGGCCTCTGGGGGCGGTTATGAAGCTTTCTTT,CSARASGGGYEAFF,TRBV20-1,TRBJ1-1,NA,NA
TGTGCCAGCAAGTTTACAGGGGGCGGTATCACTGAAGCTTTCTTT,CASKFTGGGITEAFF,TRBV12-3/TRBV12-4,TRBJ1-1,TRBD1,NA
TGTGCCAGCAGTTACCCCCTAGGACTAGCGCGCGAGCAGTTCTTC,CASSYPLGLAREQFF,TRBV6-2/TRBV6-3,TRBJ2-1,TRBD2,NA
TGTGCCAGTAAGGCAGGGGAAGACACCGGGGAGCTGTTTTTT,CASKAGEDTGELFF,TRBV19,TRBJ2-2,NA,few
TGTGCCAGCAGCGGGCGGGGTGGAAACACCATATATTTT,CASSGRGGNTIYF,TRBV9,TRBJ1-3,NA,few
TGTGCCAGCAGCTTAAGGGGGACAGGGCCCACCGGGGAGCTGTTTTTT,CASSLRGTGPTGELFF,TRBV11-2,TRBJ2-2,TRBD1,few
TGTGCCAGCAGCTTGGGGGGGGTCGGGGCCCACTCCTACGAGCAGTACTTC,CASSLGGVGAHSYEQYF,TRBV5-4,TRBJ2-7,NA,NA
TGCAGTGCTAAAATGGGGGGCAGTTATAATTCACCCCTCCACTTT,CSAKMGGSYNSPLHF,TRBV20-1,TRBJ1-6,NA,few
TGTGCCAGCAGCTTCTCCGCGCCGGATACGCAGTATTTT,CASSFSAPDTQYF,TRBV7-9,TRBJ2-3,NA,NA
TGTGCCAGCAGTCTCCGGGACAGGGAAAATCAGCCCCAGCATTTT,CASSLRDRENQPQHF,TRBV6-4,TRBJ1-5,TRBD1,NA
TGTGCCAGCAGCCCTCGTTGGGGGGGAGGAGAGACCCAGTACTTC,CASSPRWGGGETQYF,TRBV11-2,TRBJ2-5,TRBD2,few
TGTGCCAGCAGCTCAAGGGACAGGATTAAGACCCAGTACTTC,CASSSRDRIKTQYF,TRBV7-6,TRBJ2-5,TRBD1,NA
TGTGCCAGCAGTTCAATATCTCCCCCCCAGACAGACTACGAGCAGTACTTC,CASSSISPPQTDYEQYF,TRBV28,TRBJ2-7,NA,NA
TGTGCCAGCAGCGTATGGTCCGACACCGACGAGCAGTACTTC,CASSVWSDTDEQYF,TRBV9,TRBJ2-7,NA,NA
TGTGCCAGCAGCTTAGATCTTGGTGCTAGCGGGAGCAATGAGCAGTTCTTC,CASSLDLGASGSNEQFF,TRBV11-3,TRBJ2-1,TRBD2,NA
TGTGCCAGCAGTTACTCACGGGTCGCGAATCAGCCCCAGCATTTT,CASSYSRVANQPQHF,TRBV6-5,TRBJ1-5,NA,few
TGTGCCAGCAGACTCGAGACAGGGGGCTTTTCACCCCTCCACTTT,CASRLETGGFSPLHF,TRBV12-3/TRBV12-4,TRBJ1-6,TRBD1,NA
TGCGCCAGCAGCTTGAACGGTCAGGGAGAGACCCAGTACTTC,CASSLNGQGETQYF,TRBV5-1,TRBJ2-5,NA,once
TGCAGCGGGGCCCAAGGGAACACCGGGGAGCTGTTTTTT,CSGAQGNTGELFF,TRBV29-1,TRBJ2-2,NA,NA
TGTGCCAGCAGTCGGGACATTTCCGAAGCTTTCTTT,CASSRDISEAFF,TRBV6-1,TRBJ1-1,NA,NA
TGTGCCAGCAGGCCGGGGCCCCCCGGCAATCAGCCCCAGCATTTT,CASRPGPPGNQPQHF,TRBV6-1,TRBJ1-5,NA,NA
TGTGCCAGCAGCTTTGTCTTTGGAAGGGGGGCCTCCTACGAGCAGTACTTC,CASSFVFGRGASYEQYF,TRBV7-2,TRBJ2-7,NA,NA
TGCAGTGCTAGACAGGTTGCAACTAATGAAAAACTGTTTTTT,CSARQVATNEKLFF,TRBV20-1,TRBJ1-4,NA,NA
TGTGCCAGCTCGTTCGCGGGGGATCAGCCCCAGCATTTT,CASSFAGDQPQHF,TRBV18,TRBJ1-5,NA,NA
TGTGCCAGCAGCTTAAATGGGGGAAAGGGACAGCCCCAGCATTTT,CASSLNGGKGQPQHF,TRBV7-2,TRBJ1-5,NA,NA
TGTGCCAGCAGCTTGGGACTAGCTGTAACCGGGGAGCTGTTTTTT,CASSLGLAVTGELFF,TRBV11-2,TRBJ2-2,TRBD2,few
TGTGCCAGCAGCCCGACAGGGCCCTTAGGCTACACCTTC,CASSPTGPLGYTF,TRBV14,TRBJ1-2,TRBD1,NA
TGTGCCAGCAGTCTCCGAGGGGGTAATACTGAAGCTTTCTTT,CASSLRGGNTEAFF,TRBV5-4,TRBJ1-1,NA,NA
TGTGCCACCAGGGGCTATGGCTCCTACAATGAGCAGTTCTTC,CATRGYGSYNEQFF,TRBV24-1,TRBJ2-1,NA,few
TGTGCCAGCAGGGCAACAGGGCGTTTAGGCTATGGCTACACCTTC,CASRATGRLGYGYTF,TRBV12-3/TRBV12-4,TRBJ1-2,NA,NA
TGCAGTGCTAGATGGCCTCTAGAGAATTCACCCCTCCACTTT,CSARWPLENSPLHF,TRBV20-1,TRBJ1-6,NA,large
TGTGCCAGCAGTTCCCGGACAGGGGGTTTTTCACCCCTCCACTTT,CASSSRTGGFSPLHF,TRBV27,TRBJ1-6,TRBD1,few
TGTGCCAGCAGAACGCCTCGGGGAAAGGCGGGGGAGCAGTACTTC,CASRTPRGKAGEQYF,TRBV11-2,TRBJ2-7,NA,NA
TGTGCCAGTAGTACGCAACCGGGACTAGCGGGAGAGACCCAGTACTTC,CASSTQPGLAGETQYF,TRBV19,TRBJ2-5,TRBD2,large
TGTGCCTGGAGTCCAGGGGGACACGAGCAGTACTTC,CAWSPGGHEQYF,TRBV30,TRBJ2-7,TRBD1,NA
TGTGCCAGCAGCTTGATTACTGGCGGGGGGCCTAAGACCCAGTACTTC,CASSLITGGGPKTQYF,TRBV5-8,TRBJ2-5,TRBD2,NA
TGTGCCAGCAGTTACTCGAATGGGAGGGGCGGAAACACCATATATTTT,CASSYSNGRGGNTIYF,TRBV6-5,TRBJ1-3,NA,NA
TGTGCCAGCAGCCCCAGGACTAGTAACGAGCAGTACTTC,CASSPRTSNEQYF,TRBV7-2,TRBJ2-7,TRBD2,few
TGTGCCAGCAGTCGAGGACAGGGCTATGGCTACACCTTC,CASSRGQGYGYTF,TRBV28,TRBJ1-2,TRBD1,NA
TGTGCCACCAAGGTCCGGGACAGGGGGTTTCGGGGGTATTTT,CATKVRDRGFRGYF,TRBV24-1,TRBJ2-3,TRBD1,few
TGCAGTGCTAGAGAGGCTAGCGGGGGGGAGCAGTTCTTC,CSAREASGGEQFF,TRBV20-1,TRBJ2-1,TRBD2,NA
TGTGCTAGTGGTTTGGGGGGGAAAGAGACCCAGTACTTC,CASGLGGKETQYF,TRBV12-5,TRBJ2-5,NA,few
TGTGCCAGCAGTTACGGGGGGGCCTATGGCTACACCTTC,CASSYGGAYGYTF,TRBV6-5,TRBJ1-2,NA,NA
TGCGCCAGCAGCCAGCCCCCCCCCACCGATACGCAGTATTTT,CASSQPPPTDTQYF,TRBV4-1,TRBJ2-3,NA,few